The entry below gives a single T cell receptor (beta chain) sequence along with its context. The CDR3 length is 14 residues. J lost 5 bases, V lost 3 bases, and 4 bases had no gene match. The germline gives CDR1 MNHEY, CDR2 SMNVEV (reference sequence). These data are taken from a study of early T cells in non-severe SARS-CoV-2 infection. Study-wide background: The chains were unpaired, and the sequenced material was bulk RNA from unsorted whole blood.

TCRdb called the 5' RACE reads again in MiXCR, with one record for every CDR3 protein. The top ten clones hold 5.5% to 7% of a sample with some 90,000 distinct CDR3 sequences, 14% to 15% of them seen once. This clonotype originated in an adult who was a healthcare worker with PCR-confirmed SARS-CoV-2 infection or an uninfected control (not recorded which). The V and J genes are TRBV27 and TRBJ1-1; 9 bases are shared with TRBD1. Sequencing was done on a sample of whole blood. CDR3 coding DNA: TGTGCCAGCAGTTTCAGTGGGACAGGGACTGAAGCTTTCTTT. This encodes CASSFSGTGTEAFF.